Here is one T cell receptor (beta chain) with its context. This table comes from immunoSEQ multiplex PCR, and its TCRdb copy is limited to in-frame clones, with some not included. The table lists some 56,000 clones, roughly 88% of them singletons, with under 30% in the top ten. V was trimmed by 5 bases and J by 0 bases, leaving 17 bases between them. The CDR3 contains 17 residues. Germline lookup yields CDR1 PRHDT and CDR2 FYEKMQ (reference sequence). This entry belongs to a study of blood T cell repertoires in COVID-19. This clonotype was obtained from an elderly woman with acute or convalescent COVID-19. The rearrangement links TRBV13 to TRBJ1-3; no clear D gene. Material for sequencing was peripheral blood. For the CDR3, the DNA is TGTGCCAGCAGCGGCTCCAGCGGTGCTCGCTCTGGAAACACCATATATTTT. Its translation: CASSGSSGARSGNTIYF.